These 20 T cell receptor beta chains were all obtained from the same sample, sequenced in a study of blood T cell repertoires in COVID-19. TCRdb's copy holds only in-frame clones and misses some; the assay was immunoSEQ multiplex PCR. The sample holds around 300,000 clones, under 90% seen once. The specimen was peripheral blood. The source of these receptors is a young woman with COVID-19, enrolled during active disease.

The chain is built from TRBV28 and TRBJ2-5; 7 bases line up with TRBD2. Per germline, CDR1 MDHEN and CDR2 SYDVKM. With 4 bases clipped from V and 4 bases from J, the junction kept 6 bases outside the gene matches. The CDR3 covers 14 residues. The CDR3 protein is CASSSGTIGETQYF. As DNA, the CDR3 is TGTGCCAGCAGTTCCGGGACTATCGGAGAGACCCAGTACTTC.

The chain is built from TRBV30 and TRBJ1-2; 7 nucleotides match TRBD1. With V trimmed by 1 base and J by 2 bases, 4 bases remained unmatched. From germline, CDR1 is GTSNPN and CDR2 SVGIG (reference sequence). The CDR3 is 14 amino acids. CDR3 DNA sequence: TGTGCCTGGAGTGAGAGGGGGCGAAACTATGGCTACACCTTC. Its translation is CAWSERGRNYGYTF.

The chain combines TRBV9 with TRBJ1-5; 7 bases are shared with TRBD1. CDR3 length: 15 amino acids. J lost 6 bases, V lost 0 bases, and 6 bases had no gene match. Per the germline V gene, CDR1 is SGDLS and CDR2 is YYNGEE. This chain's CDR3 is CASSVGTGAGQPQHF. The CDR3 bases are TGTGCCAGCAGCGTAGGCACAGGGGCTGGTCAGCCCCAGCATTTT.

The rearrangement uses TRBV3-1 (or the pseudogene TRBV3-2) and TRBJ1-3; D is undetermined. The CDR3 consists of 19 residues. V was pared by 2 bases and J by 0 bases, with 20 bases between. The germline CDR1 and CDR2 sequences are LGHDT and YNNKEL (reference sequence). The CDR3 loop is CASSQLSERDGSSGNTIYF. The CDR3 DNA reads as TGTGCCAGCAGCCAACTTTCGGAGCGGGATGGAAGCTCTGGAAACACCATATATTTT.

V and J are TRBV29-1 and TRBJ1-2; perhaps TRBD1 as D (6 bases). The germline V and J ends were trimmed by 5 bases and 3 bases, with 25 bases remaining between them. The length of the CDR3 is 17 residues. Germline assignment: CDR1 SQVTM and CDR2 ANQGSEA. DNA of the CDR3: TGCAGCGTTTTGGGGCGGGACGGGGGGACAACCTACTATGGCTACACCTTC. It specifies CSVLGRDGGTTYYGYTF.

This sequence joins TRBV2 and TRBJ2-3; TRBD2 is a possible D gene (5 bases). V lost 6 bases, J lost 4 bases, and 17 bases lay in between. CDR1 and CDR2 (germline): SNHLY, FYNNEI. The CDR3 runs to 15 residues. CDR3 DNA: TGTGCCAGCAGGAGGACTCGCCAGGCCCCAGATACGCAGTATTTT. Translation: CASRRTRQAPDTQYF.

The CDR3 reads CASSPWTGGVSNTEAFF. CDR3 DNA: TGCGCCAGCAGCCCGTGGACAGGGGGAGTATCGAACACTGAAGCTTTCTTT. The J gene is TRBJ1-1, the V gene TRBV4-1, with TRBD1 identical over 10 bases. CDR3 length: 17 residues. Germline V gene sequence: CDR1 MGHRA, CDR2 YSYEKL. With V trimmed by 4 bases and J by 1 base, 9 bases remained unmatched.

J is TRBJ1-5 and V is TRBV6-2 or TRBV6-3, with TRBD1 identical over 12 bases. CDR1 MNHEY and CDR2 SVGEGT come from the germline V gene. V was clipped by 0 bases and J by 1 base; unmatched bases: 13. The CDR3 has 21 amino acids. The CDR3 spells CASSYSYPGGTGGPSNQPQHF. The CDR3 region has the DNA TGTGCCAGCAGTTACTCTTATCCTGGGGGGACAGGGGGCCCAAGCAATCAGCCCCAGCATTTT.

This rearrangement joins TRBV30 to TRBJ1-5, with 8 positions matching TRBD1. Per the germline V gene, CDR1 is GTSNPN and CDR2 is SVGIG (reference sequence). This CDR3 has 13 amino acids. Trimming cost V 5 bases and J 7 bases; bases outside gene matches: 7. The CDR3 nucleotides are TGTGCCTGGTCCCCAGGGGGCGAACAGCCCCAGCATTTT. This gives the protein CAWSPGGEQPQHF. Full variable domain (outside the CDR3, taken from reference TRBV30 and TRBJ1-5): SQTIHQWPATLVQPVGSPLSLECTVEGTSNPNLYWYRQAAGRGLQLLFYSVGIGQISSEVPQNLSASRPQDRQFILSSKKLLLSDSGFYLCAWSPGGEQPQHFGDGTRLSIL.

This rearrangement joins TRBV6-2 or TRBV6-3 to TRBJ2-1; 14 positions match TRBD2. The J segment lost 7 bases and the V segment lost 4 bases, leaving 3 bases of the junction unmatched. The V gene's germline CDR1 is MNHEY and CDR2 SVGEGT. CDR3 size: 15 residues. The CDR3 nucleotides are TGTGCCAGCAGTTGGGGGACTAGCGGGAGAAATGAGCAGTTCTTC. It specifies CASSWGTSGRNEQFF.

This sequence joins TRBV2 and TRBJ1-2; D unclear. This CDR3 spans 14 amino acids. V was pared by 5 bases and J by 2 bases, with 12 bases between. Germline CDR1 reads SNHLY; CDR2 reads FYNNEI. The CDR3 loop reads CASSLEGTNYGYTF. The CDR3 DNA reads TGTGCCAGCAGTTTGGAGGGCACAAACTATGGCTACACCTTC.

The V gene is TRBV7-9, the J gene TRBJ2-3; 14 bases fit TRBD2. Germline-derived CDR1 and CDR2 are SEHNR and FQNEAQ (reference sequence). With V trimmed by 5 bases and J by 4 bases, 2 bases remained unmatched. The CDR3 sequence is 15 residues long. The CDR3 coding sequence is TGTGCCAGCAGCCCGGGACTAGCGGGAGCAGATACGCAGTATTTT. This codes for CASSPGLAGADTQYF.

The rearrangement links TRBV19 to TRBJ2-5; TRBD2 aligns across 7 bases. Germline V gene data show CDR1 as LNHDA and CDR2 as SQIVND (reference sequence). CDR3 length: 14 amino acids. V shed 4 bases, J shed 9 bases, and the junction held 11 bases outside the gene matches. CDR3 sequence (DNA): TGTGCCAGTAGTAAAAGCGGGACGTCCGGGGCCCAGTACTTC. Its protein product is CASSKSGTSGAQYF.

This clone was observed once. The rearrangement links TRBV5-1 to TRBJ1-2, with 7 bases identical to TRBD1. Germline V CDR1 and CDR2: SGHRS, YFSETQ. Trimming cost V 0 bases and J 3 bases; bases outside gene matches: 8. This CDR3 comprises 16 residues. The CDR3 sequence: CASSLGRTGWDYGYTF. For the CDR3, the DNA is TGCGCCAGCAGCTTGGGGAGGACAGGTTGGGACTATGGCTACACCTTC.

The V and J genes are TRBV24-1 and TRBJ1-2, with 8 bases matching TRBD1. The CDR3 is 13 residues long. Germline lookup yields CDR1 KGHDR and CDR2 SFDVKD. With V trimmed by 7 bases and J by 8 bases, 8 bases remained unmatched. The CDR3, as DNA: TGTGCCACCAGGCCCCAGGGGGCGCGAGGCTACACCTTC. Its protein product is CATRPQGARGYTF.

The chain couples TRBV18 to TRBJ1-2; possibly TRBD1 for D (6 bases). CDR1 is KGHSH and CDR2 is LQKENI in the germline V gene. V was trimmed by 3 bases and J by 8 bases, leaving 16 bases between them. The length of the CDR3 is 14 residues. The CDR3 sequence is CASSPAPTGNGYTF. The CDR3 DNA is TGTGCCAGCTCACCCGCTCCAACAGGGAACGGCTACACCTTC.

This clone was counted a single time. The chain combines TRBV9 with TRBJ1-1; D gene ambiguous. CDR1 is SGDLS and CDR2 is YYNGEE in the germline V gene. Trimming shortened V by 4 bases and J by 5 bases, and 18 bases separated the two germline ends. CDR3 length: 15 amino acids. The CDR3 DNA follows: TGTGCCAGCAGCCCCCGTAGTGGCCAACTAACTGAAGCTTTCTTT. It specifies CASSPRSGQLTEAFF.

The chain has TRBV12-3 or TRBV12-4 and TRBJ1-3, with D uncertain. This CDR3 has 13 amino acids. The V end was cut by 5 bases, the J end by 0 bases, with 5 bases between. CDR3 in DNA: TGTGCCAGCAGTGAGAGCTCTGGAAACACCATATATTTT. Amino acid sequence: CASSESSGNTIYF.

The J gene is TRBJ2-6, the V gene TRBV7-8, with TRBD1 identical over 7 bases. CDR3 length: 15 amino acids. Germline-derived CDR1 and CDR2 are SGHVS and FQNEAQ. The V segment lost 3 bases and the J segment 2 bases; nucleotides outside the gene matches: 1. The CDR3 DNA reads TGTGCCAGCAGCTTTGACAGGGCTGGGGCCAACGTCCTGACTTTC. As protein: CASSFDRAGANVLTF.

V and J are TRBV7-2 and TRBJ2-3; TRBD2 agrees at 7 bases. Germline V lookup: CDR1 SGHTA, CDR2 FQGNSA. The CDR3 has 16 amino acids. V trimming: 1 base; J trimming: 0 bases; junction bases outside the gene matches: 4. The CDR3 sequence: CASSLGISGSTDTQYF. CDR3 DNA sequence: TGTGCCAGCAGCTTAGGAATTAGCGGGAGCACAGATACGCAGTATTTT.